The rows below give T cell receptor beta chains drawn from one sample of a study of blood T cell repertoires in COVID-19. Produced via immunoSEQ multiplex PCR; TCRdb's table is partial and in-frame only. Of about 170,000 clones in the sample, 83% were seen once. The source material was peripheral blood. These receptors were taken from a woman older than 75 with acute or convalescent COVID-19. The CDR3 runs from the conserved cysteine through the conserved F or W. D genes are given only for firm matches. Clone sizes are given selectively: once, few, many, or a class where the clone is expanded.

cdr3_aa | cdr3_nt | j_call | clone_size | cdr3_length | v_call | d_call
CASKAGGTETQYF | TGCGCCAGCAAGGCGGGAGGCACAGAGACCCAGTACTTC | TRBJ2-5 | - | 13 | TRBV10-2 | TRBD2
CASTAGGNTGELFF | TGTGCCAGTACCGCGGGGGGCAACACCGGGGAGCTGTTTTTT | TRBJ2-2 | - | 14 | TRBV19 | TRBD2
CASSLVGGPDTQYF | TGTGCCAGCAGCTTGGTTGGGGGCCCAGATACGCAGTATTTT | TRBJ2-3 | - | 14 | TRBV5-4 | -
CAWSAGRDRGHTF | TGTGCCTGGAGTGCAGGGCGGGACAGGGGGCACACCTTC | TRBJ1-2 | - | 13 | TRBV30 | TRBD1
CASSPPTRYNEQFF | TGTGCCAGCTCACCGCCCACTAGGTACAATGAGCAGTTCTTC | TRBJ2-1 | - | 14 | TRBV18 | -
CAISPRGGGETTTYEQYF | TGTGCCATCAGTCCCCGCGGCGGGGGGGAGACGACCACCTACGAGCAGTACTTC | TRBJ2-7 | - | 18 | TRBV10-3 | TRBD2
CAISESRLAATSTDTQYF | TGTGCCATCAGTGAAAGCCGACTAGCGGCGACTAGCACAGATACGCAGTATTTT | TRBJ2-3 | few | 18 | TRBV10-3 | TRBD2
CASSAEVGLAGGPSYNEQFF | TGTGCCAGCAGCGCTGAAGTGGGACTAGCGGGGGGGCCCTCCTACAATGAGCAGTTCTTC | TRBJ2-1 | - | 20 | TRBV9 | TRBD2
CASSLRGGRETQYF | TGTGCCAGCAGCTTACGAGGTGGGAGGGAGACCCAGTACTTC | TRBJ2-5 | once | 14 | TRBV11-1 | -
CAWRAGSEAFF | TGTGCCTGGAGGGCAGGGTCTGAAGCTTTCTTT | TRBJ1-1 | - | 11 | TRBV30 | -
CATSDFGGGAMDTQYF | TGTGCCACCAGTGATTTTGGCGGGGGGGCGATGGATACGCAGTATTTT | TRBJ2-3 | - | 16 | TRBV24-1 | TRBD2
CARWCRARNQPQHF | TGTGCCAGGTGGTGTAGAGCCCGCAATCAGCCCCAGCATTTT | TRBJ1-5 | - | 14 | TRBV11-2 | -
CASSAGPGQGLGNSPLHF | TGTGCCAGCAGCGCAGGACCGGGACAGGGATTGGGGAATTCACCCCTCCACTTT | TRBJ1-6 | - | 18 | TRBV9 | TRBD1
CASTPRQGATEAFF | TGTGCCAGCACCCCAAGGCAGGGGGCGACTGAAGCTTTCTTT | TRBJ1-1 | - | 14 | TRBV2 | TRBD1
CASSQDRSSIYGYTF | TGCGCCAGCAGCCAAGATAGGAGCAGTATCTATGGCTACACCTTC | TRBJ1-2 | - | 15 | TRBV4-3 | -
CASGLTGTVSYEQYF | TGTGCTAGTGGCCTAACCGGGACAGTCTCCTACGAGCAGTACTTC | TRBJ2-7 | - | 15 | TRBV12-5 | TRBD1
CASSADRASPLHF | TGTGCCAGTAGTGCTGACAGAGCTTCACCCCTCCACTTT | TRBJ1-6 | - | 13 | TRBV19 | -
CASSLLAGAAYEQYF | TGTGCCAGCAGTTTACTAGCGGGGGCCGCCTACGAGCAGTACTTC | TRBJ2-7 | - | 15 | TRBV28 | TRBD2
CASRMTGEYYGYTF | TGTGCCAGCAGAATGACAGGGGAATACTATGGCTACACCTTC | TRBJ1-2 | - | 14 | TRBV7-2 | TRBD1
CSASAGTDTQYF | TGCAGTGCTAGTGCCGGCACAGATACGCAGTATTTT | TRBJ2-3 | - | 12 | TRBV20-1 | -
CASITTGQGNYGYTF | TGTGCCAGCATCACAACGGGACAGGGGAACTATGGCTACACCTTC | TRBJ1-2 | - | 15 | TRBV28 | TRBD1
CATSREGGRTPFF | TGTGCCACCAGCAGGGAGGGTGGGCGGACTCCTTTCTTT | TRBJ1-1 | - | 13 | TRBV15 | -
CSVTKGAPEAFF | TGCAGCGTTACTAAGGGGGCCCCTGAAGCTTTCTTT | TRBJ1-1 | - | 12 | TRBV29-1 | TRBD1
CASQGGRDEKLFF | TGTGCCAGCCAGGGGGGCCGGGATGAAAAACTGTTTTTT | TRBJ1-4 | - | 13 | TRBV6-5 | TRBD1
CAISLAGAVSYNEQFF | TGTGCCATCAGTTTAGCGGGGGCCGTCTCCTACAATGAGCAGTTCTTC | TRBJ2-1 | - | 16 | TRBV10-3 | TRBD2
CSAREGPGIYEQYF | TGCAGCGCTAGAGAGGGCCCCGGCATCTACGAGCAGTACTTC | TRBJ2-7 | - | 14 | TRBV29-1 | -
CATSRWGGEYEQYF | TGTGCCACCAGCAGATGGGGGGGTGAATACGAGCAGTACTTC | TRBJ2-7 | - | 14 | TRBV15 | TRBD2
CASSPTVGVYGYTF | TGTGCCAGTAGTCCAACTGTGGGCGTCTATGGCTACACCTTC | TRBJ1-2 | - | 14 | TRBV19 | -
CASSTTAAYGYTF | TGTGCCAGCAGCACAACAGCCGCCTATGGCTACACCTTC | TRBJ1-2 | - | 13 | TRBV6-5 | -
CASSESALAGVSGELFF | TGTGCCAGCAGTGAATCGGCGCTAGCGGGGGTATCCGGGGAGCTGTTTTTT | TRBJ2-2 | - | 17 | TRBV2 | TRBD2
CATSPPQGGTGGNEQFF | TGTGCCACCAGCCCTCCTCAAGGGGGGACAGGGGGCAATGAGCAGTTCTTC | TRBJ2-1 | - | 17 | TRBV15 | TRBD1
CATYSGGYGYTF | TGTGCCACCTACTCGGGGGGCTATGGCTACACCTTC | TRBJ1-2 | - | 12 | TRBV28 | -
CASSIRTSGYNEQFF | TGTGCCAGCAGCATTAGGACTAGCGGATACAATGAGCAGTTCTTC | TRBJ2-1 | - | 15 | TRBV6-2/TRBV6-3 | TRBD2
CASSWDRGYEQYF | TGTGCCAGCAGTTGGGACAGGGGCTACGAGCAGTACTTC | TRBJ2-7 | once | 13 | TRBV6-5 | TRBD1
CASSIGQNGAEAFF | TGTGCCAGTAGTATAGGGCAGAATGGAGCTGAAGCTTTCTTT | TRBJ1-1 | once | 14 | TRBV19 | -
CASGFPGGQSRHGYTF | TGTGCTAGTGGTTTTCCGGGGGGGCAGTCTCGGCATGGCTACACCTTC | TRBJ1-2 | - | 16 | TRBV12-5 | -
CASSDYGSGGLETQYF | TGTGCCAGCAGTGATTACGGTAGCGGGGGCCTAGAGACCCAGTACTTC | TRBJ2-5 | - | 16 | TRBV25-1 | TRBD2
CASSPGANTDTQYF | TGTGCCAGCAGCCCAGGGGCTAACACAGATACGCAGTATTTT | TRBJ2-3 | - | 14 | TRBV11-3 | -
CASGLGGVNTGELFF | TGTGCTAGTGGTTTGGGAGGAGTTAACACCGGGGAGCTGTTTTTT | TRBJ2-2 | - | 15 | TRBV12-5 | -
CASSLSGARGLEEQYF | TGTGCCAGCAGCTTGTCAGGGGCCCGCGGTCTGGAAGAGCAGTACTTC | TRBJ2-7 | - | 16 | TRBV7-8 | -
CASSYGQGASNSPPHF | TGTGCCAGCAGTTACGGACAGGGGGCCAGTAATTCACCCCCCCACTTT | TRBJ1-6 | - | 16 | TRBV6-5 | TRBD1
CASSRDRGSSGYTF | TGTGCCAGCAGTCGGGACAGGGGATCATCCGGCTACACCTTC | TRBJ1-2 | - | 14 | TRBV6-6 | TRBD1
CATSDGQGALRNEQFF | TGTGCCACCAGTGACGGACAGGGGGCGCTTAGAAATGAGCAGTTCTTC | TRBJ2-1 | - | 16 | TRBV24-1 | TRBD1
CASSQSGYSPLHF | TGTGCCAGCAGCCAAAGCGGCTATTCACCCCTCCACTTT | TRBJ1-6 | - | 13 | TRBV16 | -
CASSQALRQGHYGYTF | TGCGCCAGCAGCCAAGCTTTGAGACAGGGGCACTATGGCTACACCTTC | TRBJ1-2 | few | 16 | TRBV4-1 | TRBD1
CASSLGGGKVGEQYF | TGTGCCAGCAGCTTGGGCGGCGGGAAAGTGGGGGAGCAGTACTTC | TRBJ2-7 | - | 15 | TRBV5-6 | -
CASTGTAGETQYF | TGTGCCAGCACCGGGACAGCCGGGGAGACCCAGTACTTC | TRBJ2-5 | - | 13 | TRBV7-2 | TRBD1
CASSKHSETGADAPYEQYF | TGTGCCAGCAGCAAACATTCCGAGACAGGCGCCGATGCGCCCTACGAGCAGTACTTC | TRBJ2-7 | - | 19 | TRBV21-1 | -
CASSQELSGTYDSYNEQFF | TGCGCCAGCAGCCAAGAGTTAAGCGGGACGTATGACTCCTACAATGAGCAGTTCTTC | TRBJ2-1 | - | 19 | TRBV4-3 | TRBD2
CASSTPGGRGYTF | TGTGCCAGCAGTACCCCGGGGGGGCGAGGCTACACCTTC | TRBJ1-2 | - | 13 | TRBV6-2/TRBV6-3 | -
CAISGAGEGYTF | TGTGCCATCAGTGGGGCAGGGGAGGGCTACACCTTC | TRBJ1-2 | - | 12 | TRBV10-3 | -
CASSGSGSRTDTQYF | TGTGCCAGTAGTGGGAGCGGGAGTAGAACAGATACGCAGTATTTT | TRBJ2-3 | - | 15 | TRBV19 | TRBD2
CASSLASGLAANTGELFF | TGTGCCAGCAGCTTAGCCTCGGGACTAGCGGCGAACACCGGGGAGCTGTTTTTT | TRBJ2-2 | - | 18 | TRBV13 | TRBD2
CASSSFTDRERRNQPQHF | TGTGCCAGCAGCTCTTTTACGGACAGGGAGAGACGCAATCAGCCCCAGCATTTT | TRBJ1-5 | - | 18 | TRBV5-6 | TRBD1
CASSYSFDGHRVLHF | TGTGCCAGCAGTTACTCCTTCGATGGGCACAGGGTTCTCCACTTT | TRBJ1-6 | few | 15 | TRBV6-2/TRBV6-3 | -
CASSQGLTSGSRDTQYF | TGCGCCAGCAGCCAAGGGTTGACTAGCGGGAGTAGAGATACGCAGTATTTT | TRBJ2-3 | - | 17 | TRBV4-1 | TRBD2
CATQTGLIPRGADTQYF | TGTGCCACACAGACAGGGCTTATCCCACGTGGGGCAGATACGCAGTATTTT | TRBJ2-3 | - | 17 | TRBV2 | TRBD1
CASSHGGNTEAFF | TGTGCCAGCAGCCACGGCGGGAACACTGAAGCTTTCTTT | TRBJ1-1 | - | 13 | TRBV3-1/TRBV3-2 | -
CASNTGSLDEQYF | TGCGCCAGCAACACAGGGTCTCTCGACGAGCAGTACTTC | TRBJ2-7 | - | 13 | TRBV5-1 | -
CASSEDPGGQPLNQPQHF | TGTGCCAGCAGTGAAGACCCCGGGGGACAGCCTCTCAATCAGCCCCAGCATTTT | TRBJ1-5 | - | 18 | TRBV6-1 | TRBD1